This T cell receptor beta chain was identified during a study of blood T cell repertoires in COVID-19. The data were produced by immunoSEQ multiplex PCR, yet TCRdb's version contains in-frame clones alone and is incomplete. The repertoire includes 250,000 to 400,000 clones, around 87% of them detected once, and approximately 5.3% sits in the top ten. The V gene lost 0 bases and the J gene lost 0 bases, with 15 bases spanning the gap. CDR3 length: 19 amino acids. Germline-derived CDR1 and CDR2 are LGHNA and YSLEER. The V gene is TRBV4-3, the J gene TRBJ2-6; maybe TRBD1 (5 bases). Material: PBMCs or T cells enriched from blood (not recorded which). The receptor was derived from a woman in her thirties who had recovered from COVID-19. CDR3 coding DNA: TGCGCCAGCAGCCAAGAGTTGGGGCCGTTCCGCTCTGGGGCCAACGTCCTGACTTTC. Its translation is CASSQELGPFRSGANVLTF.